This is a list of T cell receptor beta chains from one sample in a study of blood T cells in healthy people across ages. From the 5' RACE reads, TCRdb called clonotypes with MiXCR, one entry per CDR3 protein. This table holds about 1.4 million distinct CDR3 sequences, 59% found once. Sequenced sample: blood. The source is a man younger than 30 in good health. Both conserved end residues are part of each CDR3. Each record gives: CDR3 protein, CDR3 DNA, J gene, V gene, D gene, clone size. A D gene is named only where the DNA matches it firmly. Not every row has a clone size; where given, it reads once, few, many or a size class.

CASSLGTAAYGYTF TGCGCCAGCAGCTTGGGGACAGCCGCCTATGGCTACACCTTC TRBJ1-2 TRBV5-1 . .
CASSYPPGQGNSPLHF TGTGCCAGCAGTTACCCACCGGGACAGGGTAATTCACCCCTCCACTTT TRBJ1-6 TRBV6-5 TRBD1 .
CASTPTGGIYNEQFF TGTGCCAGCACGCCGACAGGGGGCATTTACAATGAGCAGTTCTTC TRBJ2-1 TRBV7-9 TRBD1 .
CASSQFLRDTSDTQYF TGCGCCAGCAGCCAATTCCTACGGGACACATCAGATACGCAGTATTTT TRBJ2-3 TRBV4-1 . .
CASSLHPLSVGETQYF TGTGCCAGCAGCCTCCACCCATTGTCAGTGGGGGAGACCCAGTACTTC TRBJ2-5 TRBV6-5 . .
CASSPLGGAGKLFF TGTGCCAGCAGCCCCCTCGGGGGCGCGGGAAAACTGTTTTTT TRBJ1-4 TRBV11-2 . .
CASSQDRSLAKNIQYF TGCGCCAGCAGCCAAGACAGGTCTCTAGCCAAAAACATTCAGTACTTC TRBJ2-4 TRBV4-1 . .
CASSEWTAPYGYTF TGTGCCAGCAGCGAATGGACGGCTCCCTATGGCTACACCTTC TRBJ1-2 TRBV7-2 . .
CASSQEPSGESYEQYF TGCGCCAGCAGCCAAGAACCTAGCGGTGAATCCTACGAGCAGTACTTC TRBJ2-7 TRBV4-3 TRBD2 .
CASSSDTRTSGSSYNEQFF TGTGCCAGCAGCTCAGACACCCGGACTAGCGGGAGCTCCTACAATGAGCAGTTCTTC TRBJ2-1 TRBV7-8 TRBD2 .
CASSPLIQRTGSYNEQFF TGTGCCAGCAGTCCCCTTATTCAGCGGACTGGCTCCTACAATGAGCAGTTCTTC TRBJ2-1 TRBV6-2/TRBV6-3 . .
CASSLDPPTSSEQYF TGTGCCAGCAGCTTAGACCCTCCGACTAGTTCCGAGCAGTACTTC TRBJ2-7 TRBV7-2 . once
CASSPEPAYEQYF TGCGCCAGCAGCCCTGAGCCAGCTTACGAGCAGTACTTC TRBJ2-7 TRBV4-1 . .
CSVKRAGETQYF TGCAGCGTTAAGAGGGCCGGAGAGACCCAGTACTTC TRBJ2-5 TRBV29-1 . .
CASSVGVGANVLTF TGTGCCAGCAGCGTGGGTGTTGGGGCCAACGTCCTGACTTTC TRBJ2-6 TRBV7-9 . .
CASKGLAGETQYF TGTGCCAGCAAAGGACTAGCGGGGGAGACCCAGTACTTC TRBJ2-5 TRBV6-6 TRBD2 .
CASSQGGGSSYEQYF TGCGCCAGCAGCCAAGGCGGGGGGAGCTCCTACGAGCAGTACTTC TRBJ2-7 TRBV4-1 TRBD2 many
CASSHTDNQPQHF TGTGCCAGCAGTCACACGGACAATCAGCCCCAGCATTTT TRBJ1-5 TRBV27 . .
CASSQDGTGNYYGYTF TGCGCCAGCAGCCAAGATGGGACAGGGAATTACTATGGCTACACCTTC TRBJ1-2 TRBV4-1 TRBD1 .
CSVTSGRAPGELFF TGCAGCGTCACTAGCGGGAGGGCCCCCGGGGAGCTGTTTTTT TRBJ2-2 TRBV29-1 TRBD2 .
CASRILADSSYNEQFF TGTGCCAGCAGGATCCTAGCCGATAGCTCCTACAATGAGCAGTTCTTC TRBJ2-1 TRBV27 . .
CSAPVGEETQYF TGCAGTGCCCCCGTCGGGGAAGAGACCCAGTACTTC TRBJ2-5 TRBV20-1 . few
CASRPMSGRTDTQYF TGTGCCAGCAGACCTATGAGTGGGCGCACAGATACGCAGTATTTT TRBJ2-3 TRBV7-9 . .
CASSGGRRNSPLHF TGTGCCAGCAGTGGGGGACGGCGAAATTCACCCCTCCACTTT TRBJ1-6 TRBV28 . .
CASSFSLRRRNTEAFF TGTGCCAGCAGTTTTTCGCTTCGAAGGAGGAACACTGAAGCTTTCTTT TRBJ1-1 TRBV28 . few
CASSFTGDQGAFF TGTGCCAGCAGCTTCACAGGGGACCAAGGAGCTTTCTTT TRBJ1-1 TRBV7-2 TRBD1 .
CASLLADHTGELFF TGCGCCAGCCTACTAGCGGACCACACCGGGGAGCTGTTTTTT TRBJ2-2 TRBV5-1 TRBD2 .
CSVGRELKGYGYTF TGCAGCGTTGGAAGGGAGCTCAAAGGATATGGCTACACCTTC TRBJ1-2 TRBV29-1 . .
CSALTQLRTEAFF TGCAGCGCCCTCACACAGCTGAGAACTGAAGCTTTCTTT TRBJ1-1 TRBV29-1 . .
CASSLILRGNIQYF TGTGCCAGCAGCTTAATACTCAGGGGGAACATTCAGTACTTC TRBJ2-4 TRBV7-9 TRBD1 .
CASSMPGQGFNGINSGANVLTF TGCGCCAGCAGTATGCCGGGACAGGGTTTTAATGGAATTAACTCTGGGGCCAACGTCCTGACTTTC TRBJ2-6 TRBV5-1 TRBD1 few
CASSRSSGAYNEQFF TGTGCCAGCAGCAGATCTAGCGGAGCCTACAATGAGCAGTTCTTC TRBJ2-1 TRBV2 TRBD2 many
CASSVGNGGETQYF TGTGCCAGCAGTGTTGGCAATGGTGGAGAGACCCAGTACTTC TRBJ2-5 TRBV12-3/TRBV12-4 . .
CASSLLRGGRGDFYEQYF TGTGCCAGCAGCTTATTGAGGGGTGGGAGGGGAGACTTCTACGAGCAGTACTTC TRBJ2-7 TRBV7-9 TRBD2 few